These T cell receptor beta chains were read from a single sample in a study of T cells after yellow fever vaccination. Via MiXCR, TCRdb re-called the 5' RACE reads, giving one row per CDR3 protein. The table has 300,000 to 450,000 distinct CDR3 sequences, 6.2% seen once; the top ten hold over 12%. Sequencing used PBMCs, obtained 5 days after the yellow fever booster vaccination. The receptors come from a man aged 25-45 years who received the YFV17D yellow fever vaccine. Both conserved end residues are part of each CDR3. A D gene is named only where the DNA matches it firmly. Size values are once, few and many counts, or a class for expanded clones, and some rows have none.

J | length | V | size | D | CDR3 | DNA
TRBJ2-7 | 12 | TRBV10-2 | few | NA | CASRGGGDEQYF | TGCGCCAGCAGGGGAGGAGGGGACGAGCAGTACTTC
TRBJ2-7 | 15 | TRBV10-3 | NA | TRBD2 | CAISGGLAEKAEQYF | TGTGCCATCAGCGGAGGACTAGCGGAAAAGGCCGAGCAGTACTTC
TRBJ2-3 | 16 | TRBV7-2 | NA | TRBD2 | CASSMSSGTLTDTQYF | TGTGCCAGCAGCATGTCGAGCGGGACTCTCACAGATACGCAGTATTTT
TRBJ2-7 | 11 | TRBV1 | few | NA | CTSSLVVWQYF | TGCACCAGCAGCCTGGTGGTTTGGCAGTACTTC
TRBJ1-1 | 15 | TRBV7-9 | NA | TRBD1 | CASSLNAGTGAEAFF | TGTGCCAGCAGCTTAAACGCTGGGACAGGGGCTGAAGCTTTCTTT
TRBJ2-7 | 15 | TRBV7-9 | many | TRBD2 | CASSPPRASGHEQYF | TGTGCCAGCAGCCCTCCCCGGGCTAGCGGTCACGAGCAGTACTTC
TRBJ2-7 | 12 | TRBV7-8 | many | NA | CASSSGGLEQYF | TGTGCCAGCAGCTCAGGAGGTCTCGAGCAGTACTTC
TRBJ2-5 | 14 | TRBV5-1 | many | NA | CASSLQDSKETQYF | TGCGCCAGCAGCTTGCAGGACTCGAAAGAGACCCAGTACTTC
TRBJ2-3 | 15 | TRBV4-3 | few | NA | CASSPQRLGTDTQYF | TGCGCCAGCAGCCCCCAGCGGCTCGGAACAGATACGCAGTATTTT
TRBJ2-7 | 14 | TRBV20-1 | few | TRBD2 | CSARKAGGQYEQYF | TGCAGTGCTAGAAAAGCGGGAGGGCAGTACGAGCAGTACTTC
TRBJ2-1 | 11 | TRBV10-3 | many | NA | CAISVGNEQFF | TGTGCCATCAGTGTAGGCAATGAGCAGTTCTTC
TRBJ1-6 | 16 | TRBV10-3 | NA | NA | CAISAGWAGPYSPLHF | TGTGCCATCAGTGCGGGATGGGCAGGCCCATATTCACCCCTCCACTTT
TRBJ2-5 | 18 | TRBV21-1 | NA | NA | CASSKVPEVLRFQETQYF | TGTGCCAGCAGCAAAGTTCCTGAGGTGTTGAGATTCCAAGAGACCCAGTACTTC
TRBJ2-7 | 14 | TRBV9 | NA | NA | CASSVDGSSYEQYF | TGTGCCAGCAGCGTCGACGGGAGCTCCTACGAGCAGTACTTC
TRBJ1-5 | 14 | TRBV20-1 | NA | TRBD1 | CSARRGQGTQPQHF | TGCAGTGCTAGACGAGGACAGGGCACTCAGCCCCAGCATTTT
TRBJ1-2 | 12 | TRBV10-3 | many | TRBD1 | CAITAGGAGYTF | TGTGCCATCACTGCAGGGGGAGCTGGCTACACCTTC